This entry lists 4 T cell receptor beta chains sequenced from one sample in a study of T-cell reconstitution after alpha-beta-depleted transplantation in children. TCRbeta library construction was performed incorporating unique molecular identifiers. MiXCR was run by TCRdb on the PCR reads, yielding one entry per CDR3 protein. The table records 4,000 to 6,000 distinct CDR3 sequences, 7.3% of them present only once. The sample consisted of PBMCs, mostly from graft donor cells, taken 60 days after TCRalphabeta/CD19-depleted stem cell transplant. The receptors were gathered from a boy under two years old who had a stem cell transplant for SCID, so the T cells may come from the graft donor.

In its sample, this clonotype ranks as medium-sized. The gene calls are TRBV6-5 and TRBJ2-2; D gene uncertain. Germline values: CDR1 MNHEY, CDR2 SVGAGI. Trimming pared 2 bases from V and 4 bases from J, leaving 8 bases between. CDR3 size: 14 residues. CDR3 DNA sequence: TGTGCCAGCAGTTACATGCGCCCCACCGGGGAGCTGTTTTTT. As protein: CASSYMRPTGELFF.

By proportion, this clonotype is medium-sized (0.01 to 0.1%). The chain carries TRBV7-7 and TRBJ2-7; 11 positions match TRBD1. The CDR3 extends over 16 amino acids. The germline V gene encodes CDR1 SSHAT and CDR2 FNYEAQ (reference sequence). J lost 5 bases, V lost 4 bases, and 10 bases had no gene match. CDR3 DNA: TGTGCCAGCAGCTATCAAAACCGGGACAGGGGGGACGAGCAGTACTTC. Translation gives CASSYQNRDRGDEQYF.

This clonotype is medium-sized. The rearrangement joins TRBV5-8 to TRBJ2-3; D is tentatively TRBD1 or TRBD2 (5 bases each). The V end was cut by 3 bases, the J end by 6 bases, with 14 bases between. Germline V CDR1 and CDR2: SGHTS, YDEGEE. The CDR3 contains 14 residues. DNA of the CDR3: TGTGCCAGCAGCTGGGCAGGGCGGGCCGATACGCAGTATTTT. Translation: CASSWAGRADTQYF. The full variable domain, rest sourced from reference TRBV5-8 and TRBJ2-3, is EAGVTQSPTHLIKTRGQQATLRCSPISGHTSVYWYQQALGLGLQFLLWYDEGEERNRGNFPPRFSGRQFPNYSSELNVNALELEDSALYLCASSWAGRADTQYFGPGTRLTVL.

This clonotype is classed as medium-sized (0.01 to 0.1%). This chain connects TRBV2 to TRBJ2-5, with TRBD2 matching over 12 bases. The length of the CDR3 is 18 residues. The germline gives CDR1 SNHLY, CDR2 FYNNEI. V shed 6 bases and J 0 bases; nucleotides not matched to a gene: 11. Here the CDR3 DNA reads TGTGCCAGCAGCGCTACGACTAGCGGGGGACGTAACCAAGAGACCCAGTACTTC. This sequence encodes CASSATTSGGRNQETQYF.